Each of the 21 T cell receptor beta chains below was sequenced from the same sample in a study of blood T cell repertoires in COVID-19 (dated by TCRdb to about 2020). Preparation of the library involved the immunoSEQ multiplex PCR assay. The clones in this table, taken by TCRdb from immuneACCESS, are in-frame only. Not every clone is retained; where verified, under half of the shortfall comes from an unresolved V gene, and the cause of the rest is unknown. The sample includes 180,000 or so clones, with 60% to 80% observed a single time. About 15% of the sample goes to the ten largest clones. Sequencing used PBMCs or T cells enriched from blood (not recorded which). The receptors shown here come from a man in his sixties who had been exposed to COVID-19.

This clone was detected a few times. The J gene is TRBJ2-1, the V gene TRBV19; D is ambiguous. Looked up from germline, CDR1 is LNHDA and CDR2 is SQIVND (reference sequence). This CDR3 has 12 amino acids. Trimming took 5 bases from V and 9 from J, leaving 11 bases between them. The CDR3: CASSGWAGEQFF. The CDR3 DNA reads as TGTGCCAGTAGTGGGTGGGCAGGTGAGCAGTTCTTC. Drawing the rest from reference TRBV19 and TRBJ2-1, the complete variable domain is DGGITQSPKYLFRKEGQNVTLSCEQNLNHDAMYWYRQDPGQGLRLIYYSQIVNDFQKGDIAEGYSVSREKKESFPLTVTSAQKNPTAFYLCASSGWAGEQFFGPGTRLTVL.

The chain uses TRBV2 and TRBJ1-1; no clear D gene. This CDR3 spans 15 amino acids. Germline values: CDR1 SNHLY, CDR2 FYNNEI. The V end was cut by 0 bases, the J end by 1 base, with 9 bases between. The CDR3 region is CASSEAGITNTEAFF. CDR3 in DNA: TGTGCCAGCAGTGAAGCTGGCATCACGAACACTGAAGCTTTCTTT. Together with reference TRBV2 and TRBJ1-1, the CDR3 gives the full variable domain: EPEVTQTPSHQVTQMGQEVILRCVPISNHLYFYWYRQILGQKVEFLVSFYNNEISEKSEIFDDQFSVERPDGSNFTLKIRSTKLEDSAMYFCASSEAGITNTEAFFGQGTRLTVV.

The V and J genes are TRBV27 and TRBJ2-7; 8 bases line up with TRBD2. The V gene end was trimmed by 6 bases and the J gene end by 3 bases; junction bases not matched to a gene: 7. This CDR3 region has 14 residues. The germline CDR1 and CDR2 sequences are MNHEY and SMNVEV (reference sequence). The CDR3 loop reads CASSQRETVYEQYF. DNA of the CDR3: TGTGCCAGCAGCCAGCGGGAGACGGTCTACGAGCAGTACTTC.

The rearrangement joins TRBV19 to TRBJ1-1, with a weak D call TRBD1 (6 bases). The CDR3 totals 12 residues. V was cut by 9 bases and J by 1 base, with 9 bases left in between. The germline V gene encodes CDR1 LNHDA and CDR2 SQIVND (reference sequence). In DNA, the CDR3 is TGTGCCAGCGACAGGTGGAACACTGAAGCTTTCTTT. Translated, it gives CASDRWNTEAFF.

In its sample, this clone was seen a few times. V is TRBV19 and J is TRBJ1-2, with 8 bases that match TRBD1. J lost 3 bases, V lost 4 bases, and 10 bases had no gene match. CDR3 length equals 16 residues. CDR1 LNHDA and CDR2 SQIVND come from the germline V gene (reference sequence). CDR3 amino acids: CASSTVRTGIDYGYTF. The DNA for the CDR3 is TGTGCCAGTAGTACTGTCCGGACAGGGATCGACTATGGCTACACCTTC. Full variable domain (missing parts from reference TRBV19 and TRBJ1-2): DGGITQSPKYLFRKEGQNVTLSCEQNLNHDAMYWYRQDPGQGLRLIYYSQIVNDFQKGDIAEGYSVSREKKESFPLTVTSAQKNPTAFYLCASSTVRTGIDYGYTFGSGTRLTVV.

A remark on this clone: A much larger clone sits a single nucleotide away, making a read error possible. This sequence joins TRBV9 and TRBJ2-2; a possible D gene is TRBD2 (6 bases). From germline, CDR1 is SGDLS and CDR2 YYNGEE. The CDR3 loop spans 15 amino acids. V lost 0 bases to trimming and J lost 1 base, with 7 bases between them. The CDR3 is CASSVVGGNTGELFF. The DNA for the CDR3 is TGTGCCAGCAGCGTAGTCGGGGGGAACACCGGGGAGCTGTTTTTT.

The chain employs TRBV6-1 and TRBJ2-6, with a tentative D call TRBD1 (5 bases). Germline values: CDR1 MNHNS, CDR2 SASEGT. V lost 6 bases to trimming and J lost 4 bases, with 16 bases between them. This CDR3 spans 16 amino acids. This CDR3 reads CASREPRAPGANVLTF. In DNA form, the CDR3 reads TGTGCCAGCAGGGAACCCAGGGCCCCCGGGGCCAACGTCCTGACTTTC.

This clone was seen many times. CDR3 nucleotides: TGTGCCAGCACTACAGGGGCGTTGAACACTGAAGCTTTCTTT. This codes for CASTTGALNTEAFF. The V call is TRBV28, the J call TRBJ1-1; 7 nucleotides line up with TRBD1. The CDR3 is 14 residues long. V was pared by 7 bases and J by 0 bases, with 5 bases of the junction left unmatched. Germline V gene sequence: CDR1 MDHEN, CDR2 SYDVKM.

This clone appeared a single time. This rearrangement joins TRBV7-9 to TRBJ1-1; 9 bases are shared with TRBD1. Germline CDR1 and CDR2: SEHNR and FQNEAQ (reference sequence). This CDR3 comprises 15 residues. V lost 5 bases and J lost 0; bases outside the gene matches: 4. The CDR3 bases are TGTGCCAGCAGCCCGGGGGACAGGGTGAACACTGAAGCTTTCTTT. Translating it yields CASSPGDRVNTEAFF.

The genes are TRBV12-5 and TRBJ1-2; the D gene is possibly TRBD1 (5 bases). Between the trimmed V and J ends, which lost 11 bases and 6 bases, there was a span of 16 bases. CDR1 and CDR2 (germline): LGHNT, FRNRAP. The CDR3 totals 12 residues. Here the CDR3 DNA reads TGTGCTTCCTCCCCCGGGGGGGATGGCTACACCTTC. Translation: CASSPGGDGYTF.

This chain links TRBV2 with TRBJ1-2; D remains ambiguous. With 1 base removed from V and 3 bases from J, the gap between germline ends came to 9 bases. This CDR3 comprises 14 residues. Germline V CDR1 and CDR2: SNHLY, FYNNEI. The CDR3 loop is CASSEGDRDYGYTF. The CDR3 nucleotides are TGTGCCAGCAGTGAAGGTGATCGGGACTATGGCTACACCTTC.

This rearrangement joins TRBV19 to TRBJ2-7; 9 bases are a match to TRBD1. Trimming took 9 bases from V and 5 from J; bases not matched to a gene: 5. The germline V gene encodes CDR1 LNHDA and CDR2 SQIVND (reference sequence). This CDR3 spans 12 amino acids. The CDR3 coding sequence is TGTGCCAGCCTGGACAGGGGTAACGAGCAGTACTTC. Amino acid sequence: CASLDRGNEQYF.

The V gene is TRBV6-2 or TRBV6-3, the J gene TRBJ2-7; a weak D match, TRBD2 (6 bases). This CDR3 is 17 amino acids long. Germline V CDR1 and CDR2: MNHEY, SVGEGT. V lost 5 bases, J lost 0 bases, and 20 bases lay in between. This CDR3 reads CASSVPPPGLNSYEQYF. CDR3 bases: TGTGCCAGCAGTGTTCCCCCTCCGGGACTTAACTCCTACGAGCAGTACTTC.

This clone was observed a few times. The chain carries TRBV11-2 and TRBJ2-3; TRBD1 aligns across 7 bases. The trim removed 5 bases at V and 3 bases at J, leaving 11 bases unmatched. Per germline, CDR1 SGHAT and CDR2 FQNNGV. The CDR3 contains 16 residues. CDR3 region: CASSRTGLGVTDTQYF. CDR3 nucleotides: TGTGCCAGCAGCCGGACAGGCCTAGGGGTTACAGATACGCAGTATTTT. Looking up the rest from reference TRBV11-2 and TRBJ2-3 gives the full variable domain: EAGVAQSPRYKIIEKRQSVAFWCNPISGHATLYWYQQILGQGPKLLIQFQNNGVVDDSQLPKDRFSAERLKGVDSTLKIQPAKLEDSAVYLCASSRTGLGVTDTQYFGPGTRLTVL.

The rearrangement uses TRBV5-1 and TRBJ2-3; 15 bases map to TRBD2. The CDR3 has 18 amino acids. CDR1 and CDR2 (germline): SGHRS, YFSETQ. The trim removed 4 bases at V and 3 bases at J, leaving 9 bases unmatched. CDR3 coding DNA: TGCGCCAGCAGCCCCGGACTAGCGGGAGGGCCTTTAACAGATACGCAGTATTTT. The encoded protein is CASSPGLAGGPLTDTQYF.

The chain recombines TRBV21-1 with TRBJ2-1; TRBD2, the table's D call, lacks a check against the DNA. TRBV21-1 is shown as a pseudogene. The CDR3 is made up of 14 amino acids. CDR3 sequence reads: CASIGLAGMNEQFF. The CDR3 DNA reads as TGTGCCAGCATCGGACTAGCGGGGATGAATGAGCAGTTCTTC.

V is TRBV11-2 and J is TRBJ1-3, with D perhaps TRBD1 (6 bases). CDR1 is SGHAT, CDR2 FQNNGV, per germline. This CDR3 region has 18 residues. With 0 bases removed from V and 0 bases from J, the gap between germline ends came to 15 bases. The CDR3 nucleotides are TGTGCCAGCAGCTTAGAAGCTGGCAGGGGAGTCTCTGGAAACACCATATATTTT. It is translated as CASSLEAGRGVSGNTIYF.

This chain connects TRBV28 to TRBJ1-1, with a tentative D call TRBD1 (5 bases). Germline V gene lookup returns CDR1 MDHEN and CDR2 SYDVKM. The V gene lost 6 bases and the J gene lost 5 bases, with 13 bases spanning the gap. This CDR3 comprises 13 residues. In nucleotides, the CDR3 is TGTGCCAGCAGGCAGACAGTGGGTACTGAAGCTTTCTTT. As protein: CASRQTVGTEAFF.

This chain uses TRBV19 with TRBJ2-7; TRBD2 matches 9 bases. CDR1 LNHDA and CDR2 SQIVND come from the germline V gene (reference sequence). The J segment lost 6 bases and the V segment lost 2 bases, leaving 11 bases of the junction unmatched. The CDR3 consists of 16 residues. The CDR3 nucleotides are TGTGCCAGTAGTATAAAGGGCGCGGGAGGGCCGGTCGAGCAGTACTTC. Translated, it gives CASSIKGAGGPVEQYF.

This clone was recorded a few times. The V and J genes are TRBV6-1 and TRBJ2-7, with D possibly TRBD2 on 5 matching bases. The ends were cut back, 2 bases at V and 0 bases at J, with 11 bases in the middle. The CDR3 extends over 15 amino acids. Per germline, CDR1 MNHNS and CDR2 SASEGT. The CDR3 DNA follows: TGTGCCAGCAGTGAAAGGCCGGGGAGCTCCTACGAGCAGTACTTC. Translation gives CASSERPGSSYEQYF.

This sequence joins TRBV11-2 and TRBJ2-5; unclear D gene. The CDR3 extends over 11 amino acids. V lost 5 bases, J lost 5 bases, and 6 bases lay in between. Germline V gene lookup returns CDR1 SGHAT and CDR2 FQNNGV. The CDR3 protein is CASSTGETQYF. The CDR3 DNA reads as TGTGCCAGCAGCACCGGGGAGACCCAGTACTTC.